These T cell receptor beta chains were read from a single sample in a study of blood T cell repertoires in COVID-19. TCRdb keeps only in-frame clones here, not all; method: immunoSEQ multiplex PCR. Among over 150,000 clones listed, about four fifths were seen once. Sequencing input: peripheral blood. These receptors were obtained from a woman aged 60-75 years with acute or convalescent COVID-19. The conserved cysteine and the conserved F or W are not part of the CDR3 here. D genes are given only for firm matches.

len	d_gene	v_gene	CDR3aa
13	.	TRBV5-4	ASSLGAATNEKLF
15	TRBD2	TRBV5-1	ASSLVGRGVFPHEQY
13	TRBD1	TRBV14	ASSPVDRPDYGYT
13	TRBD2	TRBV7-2	ASSLVRTSPQTQY
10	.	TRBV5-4	ASSREIRGYT
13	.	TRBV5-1	ASSLAGGYNSPLH
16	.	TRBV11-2	ASSLDMGAGPTNEKLF
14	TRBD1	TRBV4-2	ASSQYQGARNTEAF
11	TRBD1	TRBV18	ASSRQGYNEQF
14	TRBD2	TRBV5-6	ASSFQRGGYTDTQY
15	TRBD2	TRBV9	ASSVTSGGTGTGELF
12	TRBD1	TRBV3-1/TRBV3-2	ASSQVLRQGGYT
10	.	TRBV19	ASESSGNTIY
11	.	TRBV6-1	ASSEATEDGYT
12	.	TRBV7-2	ASGRGASTDTQY
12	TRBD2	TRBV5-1	ASGEGGAGETQY
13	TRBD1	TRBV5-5	ASSSVLGQTNTIY
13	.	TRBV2	ASSPDIRAGTEAF
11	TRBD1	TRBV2	ASSRGQYEKLF
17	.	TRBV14	ASSQVGGLQDRRKTEAF
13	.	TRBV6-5	ASSYQAGFNEKLF
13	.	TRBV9	ASSVGNSGDTEAF
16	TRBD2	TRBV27	ASSLGASGNPRLNEQF
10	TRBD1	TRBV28	ASRDRGSPLH
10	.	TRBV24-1	ATSDRDQPQH
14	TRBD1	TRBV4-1	ASSPPPGQGAGEQY
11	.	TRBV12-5	ASGLATGEGYT
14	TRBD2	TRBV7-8	ASSLERGTVQETQY
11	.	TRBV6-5	AAMAGANYGYT
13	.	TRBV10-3	AISEAMTSNYEQY
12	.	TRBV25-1	ASSERHSGNTIY
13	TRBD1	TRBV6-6	ASSYLRTGGDGYT
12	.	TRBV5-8	ASSRGTPGEKLF
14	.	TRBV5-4	ASSSAGAGQNTEAF
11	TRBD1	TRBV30	AWDRGGNQPQH
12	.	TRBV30	AWDGAGGNQPQH
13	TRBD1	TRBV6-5	ASSRQGGGLEPQH
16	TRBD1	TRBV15	ATSRGVVGTGGGGEQF
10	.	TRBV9	ASSGLSYEQY
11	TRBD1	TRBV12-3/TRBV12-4	ASTRDRVQPQH
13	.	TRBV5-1	ASSRGVPDNEKLF
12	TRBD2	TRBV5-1	ASSPGLVPGELF
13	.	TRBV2	ASSDEGLSNQPQH
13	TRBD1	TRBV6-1	ASSEGTGVNQPQH
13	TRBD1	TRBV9	ASSQGDRTYNEQF
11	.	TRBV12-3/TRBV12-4	ASSLGGDEKLF
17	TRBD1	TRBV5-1	ASSSRRQGVSLGSYEQY
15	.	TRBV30	AWSGLGPQNTYNEQF
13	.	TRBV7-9	ASSPVAGNTDTQY
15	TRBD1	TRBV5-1	ASCIGTDSLETGELF